The 22 T cell receptor beta chains listed next were all sequenced from one sample in a study of blood T cell repertoires in COVID-19. Profiling relied on immunoSEQ multiplex PCR, and the TCRdb table lists in-frame clones only, not all of them. The table records more than 200,000 clones, 84% of them present only once. The sequenced sample was peripheral blood. The receptors come from a woman in her thirties or forties who had recovered from COVID-19.

This chain uses TRBV28 with TRBJ1-2; 10 bases are shared with TRBD1. This CDR3 is 12 amino acids long. The J segment lost 7 bases and the V segment lost 10 bases, leaving 6 bases of the junction unmatched. Germline V gene data show CDR1 as MDHEN and CDR2 as SYDVKM. In nucleotides, the CDR3 is TGTGCCACTGGGGACAGGGGACGTGGCTACACCTTC. It translates to CATGDRGRGYTF.

The chain uses TRBV6-5 and TRBJ1-6; possible D gene TRBD1, 6 bases. V lost 4 bases and J 5 bases, leaving 12 bases between the germline ends. CDR3 length: 15 amino acids. Germline values: CDR1 MNHEY, CDR2 SVGAGI. CDR3 DNA: TGTGCCAGCAGTTTCAGGACAGCGGATAATTCACCCCTCCACTTT. Its translation is CASSFRTADNSPLHF.

This chain uses TRBV7-9 with TRBJ2-4; possibly TRBD1 for D (7 bases). The CDR3 extends over 14 amino acids. The germline gives CDR1 SEHNR, CDR2 FQNEAQ (reference sequence). Trimming pared 5 bases from V and 5 bases from J, leaving 13 bases between. CDR3 DNA: TGTGCCAGCAGCAGGGGCGGGACAGAAAACATTCAGTACTTC. This sequence encodes CASSRGGTENIQYF.

A single count supports this clone. This sequence joins TRBV7-2 and TRBJ2-3, with D possibly matching TRBD1 (6 bases). This CDR3 contains 18 residues. Germline V gives CDR1 SGHTA, CDR2 FQGNSA. The germline V and J ends were trimmed by 3 bases and 4 bases, with 23 bases remaining between them. CDR3 DNA: TGTGCCAGCAGCTTGCAGGGGCCCTTTACAAATCCCCCAGATACGCAGTATTTT. Protein product: CASSLQGPFTNPPDTQYF.

J is TRBJ2-1 and V is TRBV7-9, with 7 bases that match TRBD1. This CDR3 contains 16 residues. V shed 4 bases, J shed 2 bases, and the junction held 8 bases outside the gene matches. Germline-derived CDR1 and CDR2 are SEHNR and FQNEAQ (reference sequence). CDR3 sequence: CASSSSDRDTYNEQFF. Written as DNA, the CDR3 is TGTGCCAGCAGCTCGTCCGACAGGGATACCTACAATGAGCAGTTCTTC.

This chain connects TRBV7-2 to TRBJ1-1; D gene ambiguous. Per germline, CDR1 SGHTA and CDR2 FQGNSA. The V gene lost 4 bases and the J gene lost 0 bases, with 15 bases spanning the gap. The CDR3 covers 16 residues. The CDR3 sequence is CASSSARIRMNTEAFF. For the CDR3, the DNA is TGTGCCAGCAGCTCAGCCCGGATCAGGATGAACACTGAAGCTTTCTTT.

J is TRBJ2-3 and V is TRBV29-1, with TRBD2 matching 8 bases. The ends lost 3 bases at V and 1 base at J; junction bases unmatched: 3. The CDR3 extends over 14 amino acids. Germline V gene sequence: CDR1 SQVTM, CDR2 ANQGSEA. CDR3: CSVDDSGGTDTQYF. The CDR3 region has the DNA TGCAGCGTTGACGATAGCGGGGGCACAGATACGCAGTATTTT.

This clone was seen just once. V gene TRBV19 combines with J gene TRBJ2-3; a weak D match, TRBD2 (5 bases). Trimming cost V 2 bases and J 2 bases, with 11 bases left between them. This CDR3 is 15 amino acids long. CDR1 is LNHDA, CDR2 SQIVND, per germline (reference sequence). The CDR3 is CASSIIRGPTDTQYF. The DNA of the CDR3 is TGTGCCAGTAGTATAATACGGGGTCCCACAGATACGCAGTATTTT.

The chain carries TRBV5-1 and TRBJ2-1; 10 positions match TRBD2. J lost 10 bases, V lost 0 bases, and 1 base had no gene match. The CDR3 contains 13 residues. Germline lookup yields CDR1 SGHRS and CDR2 YFSETQ. The CDR3 reads CASSLVLAGEQFF. CDR3 nucleotide sequence: TGCGCCAGCAGCTTGGTACTAGCGGGAGAGCAGTTCTTC.

This chain joins TRBV7-2 and TRBJ2-5; tentative D call: TRBD1 (6 bases). Trimming pared 2 bases from V and 5 bases from J, leaving 9 bases between. In germline, CDR1 is SGHTA, CDR2 FQGNSA. The CDR3 loop spans 13 amino acids. For the CDR3, the DNA is TGTGCCAGCAGCTTAAGAAGGGGGGAGACCCAGTACTTC. Translated, it gives CASSLRRGETQYF.

The chain couples TRBV6-2 or TRBV6-3 to TRBJ2-7, with D possibly TRBD1 on 6 matching bases. The CDR3 loop spans 21 amino acids. V shed 2 bases and J shed 5 bases, with 34 bases lying between them. CDR1 is MNHEY, CDR2 SVGEGT, per germline. In DNA form, the CDR3 reads TGTGCCAGCAGTTACGGATTTGTAACCCGCAGGGGAAAGCCCTCCCTAAACGAGCAGTACTTC. Amino acid sequence: CASSYGFVTRRGKPSLNEQYF.

CDR3: CASSLQGNSYEQYF. The CDR3, as DNA: TGTGCCAGCAGCCTCCAGGGAAACTCCTACGAGCAGTACTTC. The rearrangement joins TRBV6-5 to TRBJ2-7, with TRBD1 as a possible D gene (5 bases). Germline CDR1 MNHEY, CDR2 SVGAGI. The CDR3 length is 14 residues. V dropped 6 bases and J dropped 0 bases, with 12 bases sitting between them.

The CDR3 DNA follows: TGTGCCAGCAGTGTGGACAGGGAAGGTGAGCAGTTCTTC. This encodes CASSVDREGEQFF. V gene TRBV12-3 or TRBV12-4 combines with J gene TRBJ2-1; 8 bases are a match to TRBD1. The CDR3 is made up of 13 amino acids. The V gene end was trimmed by 5 bases and the J gene end by 9 bases; junction bases not matched to a gene: 6.

V usage is TRBV7-3 and J usage is TRBJ2-2, with no clear D. This CDR3 is built from 13 residues. Deletions cut 0 bases from V and 4 bases from J, with 3 bases between. Looked up from germline, CDR1 is SGHTA and CDR2 is FQGTGA. The CDR3 region has the DNA TGTGCCAGCAGCTTAACCGGCACCGGGGAGCTGTTTTTT. It translates to CASSLTGTGELFF.

The V and J genes are TRBV27 and TRBJ2-7; D might be TRBD1 (5 bases). From germline, CDR1 is MNHEY and CDR2 SMNVEV (reference sequence). Trimming pared 4 bases from V and 4 bases from J, leaving 17 bases between. The CDR3 runs to 15 residues. This chain's CDR3 is CASSSGQGNRYEQYF. CDR3 bases: TGTGCCAGCAGTTCCGGCCAGGGTAATCGGTACGAGCAGTACTTC.

The V gene is TRBV9, the J gene TRBJ2-5; no reliable D call. The V end was cut by 0 bases, the J end by 1 base, with 7 bases between. The CDR3 has 14 residues. The germline CDR1 and CDR2 sequences are SGDLS and YYNGEE. CDR3 coding DNA: TGTGCCAGCAGCGTAGATGACTTCCAAGAGACCCAGTACTTC. Its protein is CASSVDDFQETQYF. Together with reference TRBV9 and TRBJ2-5, the CDR3 gives the full variable domain: DSGVTQTPKHLITATGQRVTLRCSPRSGDLSVYWYQQSLDQGLQFLIQYYNGEERAKGNILERFSAQQFPDLHSELNLSSLELGDSALYFCASSVDDFQETQYFGPGTRLLVL.

This chain connects TRBV9 to TRBJ2-2; possibly TRBD1 for D (6 bases). The CDR3 length is 15 residues. V was pared by 0 bases and J by 4 bases, with 10 bases between. From germline, CDR1 is SGDLS and CDR2 YYNGEE. CDR3 amino acids: CASSVGSRGTGELFF. DNA of the CDR3: TGTGCCAGCAGCGTAGGTTCCAGGGGCACCGGGGAGCTGTTTTTT.

This clone showed up just once. The rearrangement links TRBV6-5 to TRBJ1-1, with 10 bases that match TRBD1. Trimming removed 5 bases from V and 12 bases from J; junction bases left unmatched: 9. Germline-derived CDR1 and CDR2 are MNHEY and SVGAGI. The CDR3 has 13 residues. The CDR3 DNA follows: TGTGCCAGCAGTCAACCGGGACAGGGGCTCACTTTCTTT. Its protein product is CASSQPGQGLTFF.

The genes are TRBV4-3 and TRBJ2-3, with D maybe TRBD2 (5 bases). The CDR3 consists of 18 residues. V lost 0 bases, J lost 0 bases, and 16 bases lay in between. In germline, CDR1 is LGHNA, CDR2 YSLEER. In DNA form, the CDR3 reads TGCGCCAGCAGCCAAGAATCTGGCGGGCATCTGAGCACAGATACGCAGTATTTT. Translated: CASSQESGGHLSTDTQYF.

The chain carries TRBV4-3 and TRBJ2-7; 12 bases align to TRBD2. CDR3 length: 16 residues. Germline CDR1 and CDR2: LGHNA and YSLEER. With 4 bases clipped from V and 0 bases from J, the junction kept 4 bases outside the gene matches. The CDR3 region has the DNA TGCGCCAGCAGCCTAGGACTAGCGGGGACCTCCTACGAGCAGTACTTC. This sequence encodes CASSLGLAGTSYEQYF.

This clone was seen only once. The V gene is TRBV7-2, the J gene TRBJ2-2; TRBD2 matches at 9 bases. Germline lookup yields CDR1 SGHTA and CDR2 FQGNSA. The trim removed 1 base at V and 4 bases at J, leaving 1 base unmatched. There are 15 residues in the CDR3. Here the CDR3 reads CASSLVAGVTGELFF. The CDR3, as DNA: TGTGCCAGCAGCTTAGTAGCGGGGGTCACCGGGGAGCTGTTTTTT.

The chain has TRBV28 and TRBJ1-2, with D perhaps matching TRBD1 (5 bases). The CDR3 contains 14 residues. Germline V gene data show CDR1 as MDHEN and CDR2 as SYDVKM. The V end was cut by 6 bases, the J end by 3 bases, with 14 bases between. The CDR3 here is CASRGGGDYYGYTF. The CDR3 DNA follows: TGTGCCAGCAGGGGGGGTGGGGATTACTATGGCTACACCTTC.